The present entry profiles one TCR beta chain with its context. The data were obtained in a study of blood T cell repertoires in COVID-19. Study as a whole: Sites across the United States, Italy and Spain contributed samples from acute and convalescent COVID-19. In each case, the material was cDNA or gDNA derived from T cells, B-cell-depleted T cells, or PBMCs.

Original handling: Scientists estimated how many nucleated cells there were by amplifying reference gene primers. Clones were read by immunoSEQ multiplex PCR, and TCRdb kept only the in-frame ones, dropping some. D and trimming were read from the DNA, whereas the V and J calls and clone size are those reported in that table. The data hold fewer than 70,000 clones, with around 87% observed a single time. V trimming: 3 bases; J trimming: 0 bases; junction bases outside the gene matches: 4. The CDR3 loop spans 16 amino acids. Germline-derived CDR1 and CDR2 are KGHSH and LQKENI. This rearrangement joins TRBV18 to TRBJ1-3; TRBD1 aligns across 8 bases. The specimen sequenced was peripheral blood. This clonotype originated in a man aged 50 to 59 with active COVID-19. The CDR3 coding sequence is TGTGCCAGCTCACCTCCCGGACAGGGCTCTGGAAACACCATATATTTT. Translating it yields CASSPPGQGSGNTIYF.